One TCR beta chain is described in this entry. These data are taken from a study of control samples from healthy donors and cancer patients. Between the trimmed V and J ends, which lost 2 bases and 4 bases, there was a span of 6 bases. CDR1 and CDR2 (germline): ENHRY, SYGVKD. The CDR3 length is 13 residues. The protocol was immunoSEQ multiplex PCR, while the TCRdb copy is restricted to in-frame clones and leaves out a portion. The top ten clones hold roughly 20% of a sample with about 89,000 clones, 86% of them seen once. Specimen: blood. The TCR was taken from a man aged 25-45 years in good health. The rearrangement joins TRBV10-3 to TRBJ1-5, with D possibly TRBD1 on 5 matching bases. CDR3 coding DNA: TGTGCCATCAGTGAGGGGGGGAATCAGCCCCAGCATTTT. This encodes CAISEGGNQPQHF.